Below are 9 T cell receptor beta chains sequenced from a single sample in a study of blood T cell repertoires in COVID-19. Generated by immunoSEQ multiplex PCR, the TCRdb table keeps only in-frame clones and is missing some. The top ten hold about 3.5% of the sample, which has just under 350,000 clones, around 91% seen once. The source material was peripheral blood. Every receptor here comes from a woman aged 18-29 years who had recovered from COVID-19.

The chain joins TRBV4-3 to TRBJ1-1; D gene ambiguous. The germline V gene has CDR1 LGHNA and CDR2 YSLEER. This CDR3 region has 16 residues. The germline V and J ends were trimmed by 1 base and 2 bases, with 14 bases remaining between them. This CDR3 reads CASSQAMSVQNTEAFF. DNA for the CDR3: TGCGCCAGCAGCCAAGCAATGAGCGTCCAAAACACTGAAGCTTTCTTT.

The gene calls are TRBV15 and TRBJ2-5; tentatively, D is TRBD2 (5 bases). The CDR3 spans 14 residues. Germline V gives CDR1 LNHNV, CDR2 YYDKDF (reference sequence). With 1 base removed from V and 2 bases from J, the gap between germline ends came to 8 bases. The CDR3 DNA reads TGTGCCACCAGCAGAGTGACTACGCAAGAGACCCAGTACTTC. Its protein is CATSRVTTQETQYF. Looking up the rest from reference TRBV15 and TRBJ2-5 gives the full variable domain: DAMVIQNPRYQVTQFGKPVTLSCSQTLNHNVMYWYQQKSSQAPKLLFHYYDKDFNNEADTPDNFQSRRPNTSFCFLDIRSPGLGDTAMYLCATSRVTTQETQYFGPGTRLLVL.

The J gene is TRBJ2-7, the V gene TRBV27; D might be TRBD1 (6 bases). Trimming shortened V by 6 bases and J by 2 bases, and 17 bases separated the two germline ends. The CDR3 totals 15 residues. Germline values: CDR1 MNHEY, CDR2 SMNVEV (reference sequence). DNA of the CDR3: TGTGCCAGCAGCCCTGCCCTCGGGACAACCTACGAGCAGTACGTC. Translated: CASSPALGTTYEQYV.

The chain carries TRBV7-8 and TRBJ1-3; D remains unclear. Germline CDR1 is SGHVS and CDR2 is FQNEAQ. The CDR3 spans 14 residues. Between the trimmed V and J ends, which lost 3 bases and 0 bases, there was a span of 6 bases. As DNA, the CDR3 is TGTGCCAGCAGCTTTGCGTACTCTGGAAACACCATATATTTT. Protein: CASSFAYSGNTIYF.

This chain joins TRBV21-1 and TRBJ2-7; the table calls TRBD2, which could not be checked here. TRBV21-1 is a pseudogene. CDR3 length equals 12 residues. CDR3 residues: CASSGGIYEQYV. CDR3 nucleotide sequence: TGTGCCAGTAGCGGAGGGATCTACGAGCAGTACGTC.

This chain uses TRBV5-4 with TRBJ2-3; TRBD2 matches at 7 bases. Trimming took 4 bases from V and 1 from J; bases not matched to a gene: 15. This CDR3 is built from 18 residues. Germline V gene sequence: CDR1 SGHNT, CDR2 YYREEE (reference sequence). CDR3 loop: CASSPFLSQRGRTDTQYF. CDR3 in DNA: TGTGCCAGCAGCCCCTTTCTCTCACAGCGGGGACGCACAGATACGCAGTATTTT.

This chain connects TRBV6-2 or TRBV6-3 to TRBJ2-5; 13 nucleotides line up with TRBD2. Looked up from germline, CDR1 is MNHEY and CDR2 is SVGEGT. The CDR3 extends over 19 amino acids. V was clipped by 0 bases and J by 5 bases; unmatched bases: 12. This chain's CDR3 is CASSYSNLLAGGSGETQYF. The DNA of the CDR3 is TGTGCCAGCAGTTACTCGAACTTACTAGCGGGAGGGTCCGGGGAGACCCAGTACTTC.

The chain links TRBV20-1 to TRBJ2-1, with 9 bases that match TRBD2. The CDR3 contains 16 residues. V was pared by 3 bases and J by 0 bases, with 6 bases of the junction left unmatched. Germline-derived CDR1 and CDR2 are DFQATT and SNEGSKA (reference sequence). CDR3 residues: CSASPLSGSSYNEQFF. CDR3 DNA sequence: TGCAGTGCTAGTCCTCTTAGCGGGAGCTCCTACAATGAGCAGTTCTTC.

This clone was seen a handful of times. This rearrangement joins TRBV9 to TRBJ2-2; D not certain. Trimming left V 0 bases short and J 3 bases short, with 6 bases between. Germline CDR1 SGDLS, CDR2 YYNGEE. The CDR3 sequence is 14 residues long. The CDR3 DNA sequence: TGTGCCAGCAGCGTAGCGAGCGACACCGGGGAGCTGTTTTTT. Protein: CASSVASDTGELFF.